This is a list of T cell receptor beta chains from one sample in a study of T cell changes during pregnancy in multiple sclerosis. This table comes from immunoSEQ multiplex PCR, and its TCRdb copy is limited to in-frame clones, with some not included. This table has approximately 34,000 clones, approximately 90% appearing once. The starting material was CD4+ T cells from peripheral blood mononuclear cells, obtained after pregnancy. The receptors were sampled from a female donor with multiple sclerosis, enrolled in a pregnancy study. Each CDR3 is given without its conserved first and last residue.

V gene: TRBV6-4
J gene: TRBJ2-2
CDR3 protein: ASSDQLAGPFGELF

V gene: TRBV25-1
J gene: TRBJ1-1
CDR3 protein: ASSGTGATEAF

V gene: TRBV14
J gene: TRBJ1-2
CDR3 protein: ASSQGPGTGRYGYT

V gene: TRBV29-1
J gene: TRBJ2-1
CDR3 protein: SVEGGTSGTYNEQF

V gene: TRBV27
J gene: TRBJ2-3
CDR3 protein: ASSRTFGLAGGSGSTDTQY

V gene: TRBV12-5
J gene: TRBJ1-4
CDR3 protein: AINRNEKLF

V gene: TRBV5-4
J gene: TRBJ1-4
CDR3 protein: ASSLAGGQGALGEKLF

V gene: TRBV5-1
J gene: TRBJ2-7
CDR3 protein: ASSLDLAGGDEQY

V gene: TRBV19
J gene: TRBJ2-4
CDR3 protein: ASTSSGGAKKNIQY

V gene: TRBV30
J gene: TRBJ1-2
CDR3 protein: AWTPTGNGYT

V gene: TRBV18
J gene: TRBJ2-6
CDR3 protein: ASSPLGFGANVLT

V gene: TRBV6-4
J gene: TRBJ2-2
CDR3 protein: ASSDRGRGTGELF

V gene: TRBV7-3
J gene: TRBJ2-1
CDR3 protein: ASSFGLGGWDEQF

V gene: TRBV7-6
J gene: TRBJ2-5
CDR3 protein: ASSLGASGGTQETQY

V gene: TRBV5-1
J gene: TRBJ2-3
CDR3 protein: ASSPGPAGPAITDTQY

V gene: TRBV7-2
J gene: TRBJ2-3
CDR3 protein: ASSLVGREARDTQY

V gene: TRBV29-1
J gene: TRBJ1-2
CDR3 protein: SVMSYGYT

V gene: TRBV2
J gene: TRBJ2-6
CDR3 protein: ASTRQSSGANVLT

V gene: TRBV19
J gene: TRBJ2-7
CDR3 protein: ASSMGDRITPYEQY

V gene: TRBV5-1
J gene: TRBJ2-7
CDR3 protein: ASSLAGGSEQY

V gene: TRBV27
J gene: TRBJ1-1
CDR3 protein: ASTGGDYGEAF

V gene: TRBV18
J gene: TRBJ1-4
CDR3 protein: ASSPPGQQIATNEKLF

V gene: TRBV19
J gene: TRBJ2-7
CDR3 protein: ASSRQKSSYEQY

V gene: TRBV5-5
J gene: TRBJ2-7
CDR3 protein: ASSLSIRGEQY

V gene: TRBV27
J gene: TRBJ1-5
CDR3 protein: ASSRGAEPQH

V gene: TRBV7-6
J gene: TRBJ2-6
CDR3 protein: ASSLRTSGSGANVLT

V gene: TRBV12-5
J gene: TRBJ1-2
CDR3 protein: ASGLGQAYGYT

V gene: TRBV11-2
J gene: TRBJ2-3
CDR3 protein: ASSLRGPDTQY

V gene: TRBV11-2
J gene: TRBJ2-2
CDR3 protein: ASSSPAGGPVNTGELF

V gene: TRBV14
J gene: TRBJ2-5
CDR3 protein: ASSQDKGLSQY

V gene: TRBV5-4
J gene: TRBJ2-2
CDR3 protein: ASSIRDRGTGELF